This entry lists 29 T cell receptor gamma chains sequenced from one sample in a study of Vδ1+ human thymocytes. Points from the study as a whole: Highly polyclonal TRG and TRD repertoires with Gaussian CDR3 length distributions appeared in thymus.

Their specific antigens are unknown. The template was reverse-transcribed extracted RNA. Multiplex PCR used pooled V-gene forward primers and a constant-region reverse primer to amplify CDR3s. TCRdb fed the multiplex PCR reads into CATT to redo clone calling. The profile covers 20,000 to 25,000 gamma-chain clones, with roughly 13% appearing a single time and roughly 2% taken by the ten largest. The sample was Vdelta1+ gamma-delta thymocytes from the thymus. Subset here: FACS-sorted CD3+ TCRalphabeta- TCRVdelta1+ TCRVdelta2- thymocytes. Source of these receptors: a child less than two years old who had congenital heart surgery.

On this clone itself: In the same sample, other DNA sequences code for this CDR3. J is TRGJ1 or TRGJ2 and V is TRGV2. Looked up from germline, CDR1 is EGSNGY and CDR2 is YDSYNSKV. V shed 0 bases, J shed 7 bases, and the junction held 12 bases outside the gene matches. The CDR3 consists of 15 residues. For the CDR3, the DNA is TGTGCCACCTGGGACGGGCCCGTAATGCGATATAAGAAACTCTTT. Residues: CATWDGPVMRYKKLF.

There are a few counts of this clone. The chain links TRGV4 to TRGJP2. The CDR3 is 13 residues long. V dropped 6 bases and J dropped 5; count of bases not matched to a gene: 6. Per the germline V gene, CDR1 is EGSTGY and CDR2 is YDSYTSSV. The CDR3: CATWLVSDWIKTF. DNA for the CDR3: TGTGCCACCTGGCTAGTAAGTGATTGGATCAAGACGTTT.

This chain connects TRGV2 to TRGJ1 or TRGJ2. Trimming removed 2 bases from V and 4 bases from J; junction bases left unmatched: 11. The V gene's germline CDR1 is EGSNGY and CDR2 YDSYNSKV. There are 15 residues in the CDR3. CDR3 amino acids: CATWDVSGGYYKKLF. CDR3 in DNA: TGTGCCACCTGGGACGTCTCGGGAGGGTATTATAAGAAACTCTTT.

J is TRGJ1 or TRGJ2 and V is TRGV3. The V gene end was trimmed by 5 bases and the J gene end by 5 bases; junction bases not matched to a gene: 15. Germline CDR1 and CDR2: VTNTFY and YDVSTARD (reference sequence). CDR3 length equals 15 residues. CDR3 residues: CATWGTAFINYKKLF. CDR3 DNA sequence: TGTGCCACCTGGGGCACAGCCTTTATAAATTATAAGAAACTCTTT.

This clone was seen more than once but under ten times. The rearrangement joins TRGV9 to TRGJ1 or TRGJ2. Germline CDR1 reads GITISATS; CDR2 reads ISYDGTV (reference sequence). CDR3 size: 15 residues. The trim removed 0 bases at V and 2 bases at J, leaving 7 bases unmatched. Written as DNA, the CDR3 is TGTGCCTTGTGGGAGGTGCAGTTGGATTATTATAAGAAACTCTTT. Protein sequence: CALWEVQLDYYKKLF.

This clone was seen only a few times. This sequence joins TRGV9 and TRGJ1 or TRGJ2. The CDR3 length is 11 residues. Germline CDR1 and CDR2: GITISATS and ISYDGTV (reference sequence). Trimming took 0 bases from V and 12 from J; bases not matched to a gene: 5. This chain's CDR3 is CALWEVLSKLF. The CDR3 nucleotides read TGTGCCTTGTGGGAGGTGCTTTCGAAACTCTTT.

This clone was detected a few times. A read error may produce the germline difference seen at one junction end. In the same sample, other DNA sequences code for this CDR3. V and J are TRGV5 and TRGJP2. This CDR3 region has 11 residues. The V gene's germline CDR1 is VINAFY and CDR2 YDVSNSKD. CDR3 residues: CATRDYWIKTF. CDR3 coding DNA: TGTGCCACCAGGGACTATTGGATCAAGACGTTT.

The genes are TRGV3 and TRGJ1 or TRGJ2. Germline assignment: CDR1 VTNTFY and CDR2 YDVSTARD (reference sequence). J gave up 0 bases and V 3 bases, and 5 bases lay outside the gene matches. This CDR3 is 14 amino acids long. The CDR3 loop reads CATWDSMNYYKKLF. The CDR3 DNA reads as TGTGCCACCTGGGACTCCATGAATTATTATAAGAAACTCTTT.

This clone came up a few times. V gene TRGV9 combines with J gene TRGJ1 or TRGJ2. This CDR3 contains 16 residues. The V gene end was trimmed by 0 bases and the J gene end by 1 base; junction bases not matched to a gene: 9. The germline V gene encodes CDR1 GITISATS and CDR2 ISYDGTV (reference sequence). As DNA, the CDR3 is TGTGCCTTGTGGGAGGTGCTCTACCCTAATTATTATAAGAAACTCTTT. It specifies CALWEVLYPNYYKKLF.

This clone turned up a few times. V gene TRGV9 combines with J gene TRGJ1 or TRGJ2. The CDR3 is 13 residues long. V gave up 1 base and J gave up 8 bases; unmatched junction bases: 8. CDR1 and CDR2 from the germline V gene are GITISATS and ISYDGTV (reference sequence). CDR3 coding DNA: TGTGCCTTGTGGGAGGTCTTTTCCGATAAGAAACTCTTT. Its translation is CALWEVFSDKKLF.

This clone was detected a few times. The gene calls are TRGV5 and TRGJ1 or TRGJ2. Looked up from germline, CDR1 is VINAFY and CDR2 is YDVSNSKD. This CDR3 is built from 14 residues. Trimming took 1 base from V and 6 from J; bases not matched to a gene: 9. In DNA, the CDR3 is TGTGCCACCTGGGACAGAATAGGTAGTTATAAGAAACTCTTT. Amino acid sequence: CATWDRIGSYKKLF.

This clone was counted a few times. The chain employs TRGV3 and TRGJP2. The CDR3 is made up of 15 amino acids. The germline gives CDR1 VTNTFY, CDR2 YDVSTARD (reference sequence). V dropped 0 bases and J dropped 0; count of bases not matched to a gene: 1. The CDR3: CATWDRYSSDWIKTF. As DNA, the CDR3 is TGTGCCACCTGGGACAGGTATAGTAGTGATTGGATCAAGACGTTT.

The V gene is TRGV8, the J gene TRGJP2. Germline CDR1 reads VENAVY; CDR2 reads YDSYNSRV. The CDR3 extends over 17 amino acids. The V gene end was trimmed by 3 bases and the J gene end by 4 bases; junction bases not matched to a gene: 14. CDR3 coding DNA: TGTGCCACCTGGGATGAGGGGCCCGTCGATAGTGATTGGATCAAGACGTTT. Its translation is CATWDEGPVDSDWIKTF.

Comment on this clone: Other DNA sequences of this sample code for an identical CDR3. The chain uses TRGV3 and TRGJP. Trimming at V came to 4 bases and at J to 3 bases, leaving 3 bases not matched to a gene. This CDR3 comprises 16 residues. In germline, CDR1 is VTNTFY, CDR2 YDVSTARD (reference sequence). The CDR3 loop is CATWESQELGKKIKVF. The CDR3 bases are TGTGCCACCTGGGAATCGCAAGAGTTGGGCAAAAAAATCAAGGTATTT.

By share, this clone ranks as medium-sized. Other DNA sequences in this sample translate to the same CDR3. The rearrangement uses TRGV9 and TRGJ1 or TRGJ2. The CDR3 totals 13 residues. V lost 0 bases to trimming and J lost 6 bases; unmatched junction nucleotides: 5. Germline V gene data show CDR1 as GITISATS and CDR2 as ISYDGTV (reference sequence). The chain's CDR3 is CALWEVLGYKKLF. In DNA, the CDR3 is TGTGCCTTGTGGGAGGTGCTTGGTTATAAGAAACTCTTT.

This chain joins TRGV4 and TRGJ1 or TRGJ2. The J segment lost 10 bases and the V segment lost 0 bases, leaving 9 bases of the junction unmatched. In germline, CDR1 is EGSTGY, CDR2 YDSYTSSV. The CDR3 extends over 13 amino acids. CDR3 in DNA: TGTGCCACCTGGGATGGGTCGCGGGGCAAGAAACTCTTT. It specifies CATWDGSRGKKLF.

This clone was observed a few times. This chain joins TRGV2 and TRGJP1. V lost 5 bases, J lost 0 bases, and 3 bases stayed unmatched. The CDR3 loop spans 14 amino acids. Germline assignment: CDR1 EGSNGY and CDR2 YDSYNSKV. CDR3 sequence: CATWANTTGWFKIF. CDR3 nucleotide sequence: TGTGCCACCTGGGCGAATACCACTGGTTGGTTCAAGATATTT.

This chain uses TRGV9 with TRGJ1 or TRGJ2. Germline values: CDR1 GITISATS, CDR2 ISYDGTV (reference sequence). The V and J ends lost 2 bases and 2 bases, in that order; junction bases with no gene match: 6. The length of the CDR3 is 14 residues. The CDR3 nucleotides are TGTGCCTTGTGGGAGGGCCATCATTATTATAAGAAACTCTTT. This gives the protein CALWEGHHYYKKLF.

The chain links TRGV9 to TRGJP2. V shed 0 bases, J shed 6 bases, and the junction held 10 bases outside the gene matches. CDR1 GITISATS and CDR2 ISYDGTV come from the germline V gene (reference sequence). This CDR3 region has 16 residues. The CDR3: CALWEVQKFGDWIKTF. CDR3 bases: TGTGCCTTGTGGGAGGTGCAAAAGTTTGGTGATTGGATCAAGACGTTT.

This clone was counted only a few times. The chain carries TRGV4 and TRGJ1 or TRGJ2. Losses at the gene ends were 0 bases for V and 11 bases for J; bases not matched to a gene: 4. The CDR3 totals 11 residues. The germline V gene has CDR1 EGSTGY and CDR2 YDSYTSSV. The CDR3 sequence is CATWDGLQKLF. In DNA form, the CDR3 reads TGTGCCACCTGGGATGGGTTGCAGAAACTCTTT.

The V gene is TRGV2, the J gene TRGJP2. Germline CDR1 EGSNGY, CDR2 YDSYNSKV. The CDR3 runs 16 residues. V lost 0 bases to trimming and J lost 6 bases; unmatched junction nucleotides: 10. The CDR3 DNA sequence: TGTGCCACCTGGGACGGGACCCACCGTGGTGATTGGATCAAGACGTTT. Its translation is CATWDGTHRGDWIKTF.

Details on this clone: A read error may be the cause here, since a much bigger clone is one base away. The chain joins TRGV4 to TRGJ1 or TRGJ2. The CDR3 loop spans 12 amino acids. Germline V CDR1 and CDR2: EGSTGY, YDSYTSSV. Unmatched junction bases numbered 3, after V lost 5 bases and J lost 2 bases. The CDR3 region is CATWADYYKKLF. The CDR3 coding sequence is TGTGCCACCTGGGCGGATTATTATAAGAAACTCTTT.

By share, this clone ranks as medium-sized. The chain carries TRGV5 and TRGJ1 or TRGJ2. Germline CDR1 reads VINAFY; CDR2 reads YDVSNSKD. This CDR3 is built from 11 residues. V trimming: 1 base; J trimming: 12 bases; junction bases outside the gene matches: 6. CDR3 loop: CATWDSRGKLF. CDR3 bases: TGTGCCACCTGGGACAGCAGGGGGAAACTCTTT.

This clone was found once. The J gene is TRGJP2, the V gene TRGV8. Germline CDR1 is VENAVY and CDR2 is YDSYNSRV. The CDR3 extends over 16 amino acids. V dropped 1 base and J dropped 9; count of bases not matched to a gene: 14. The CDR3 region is CATWDSRPFPHWIKTF. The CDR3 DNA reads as TGTGCCACCTGGGATAGTCGACCATTTCCCCATTGGATCAAGACGTTT.

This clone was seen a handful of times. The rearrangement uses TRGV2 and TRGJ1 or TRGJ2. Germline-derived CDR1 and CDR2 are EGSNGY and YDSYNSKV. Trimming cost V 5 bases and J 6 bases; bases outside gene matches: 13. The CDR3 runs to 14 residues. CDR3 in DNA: TGTGCCACCTGGGCCCCCCCCGTCGGTTATAAGAAACTCTTT. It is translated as CATWAPPVGYKKLF.

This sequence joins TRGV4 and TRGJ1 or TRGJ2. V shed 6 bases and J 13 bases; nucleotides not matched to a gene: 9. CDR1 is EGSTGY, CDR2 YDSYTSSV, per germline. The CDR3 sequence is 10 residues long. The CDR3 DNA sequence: TGTGCCACCTGGAATCTGGTAAAACTCTTT. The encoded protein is CATWNLVKLF.

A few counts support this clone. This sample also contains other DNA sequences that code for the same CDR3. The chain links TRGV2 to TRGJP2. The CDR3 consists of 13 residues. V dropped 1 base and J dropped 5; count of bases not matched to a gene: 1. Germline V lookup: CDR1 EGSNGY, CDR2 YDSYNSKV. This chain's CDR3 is CATWDGSDWIKTF. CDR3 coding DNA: TGTGCCACCTGGGACGGAAGTGATTGGATCAAGACGTTT.

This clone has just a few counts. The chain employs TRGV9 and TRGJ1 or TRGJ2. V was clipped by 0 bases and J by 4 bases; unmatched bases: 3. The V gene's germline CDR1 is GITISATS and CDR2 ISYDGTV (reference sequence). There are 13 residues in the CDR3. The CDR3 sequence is CALWEVWYYKKLF. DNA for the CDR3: TGTGCCTTGTGGGAGGTGTGGTATTATAAGAAACTCTTT.

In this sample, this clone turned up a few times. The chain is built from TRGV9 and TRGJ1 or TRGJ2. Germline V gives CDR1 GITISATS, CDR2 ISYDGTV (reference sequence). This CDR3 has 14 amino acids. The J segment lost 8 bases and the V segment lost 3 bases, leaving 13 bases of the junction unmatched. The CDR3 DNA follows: TGTGCCTTGTGGGAGCCTCCCTTTATTAATAAGAAACTCTTT. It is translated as CALWEPPFINKKLF.